The next 32 T cell receptor beta chains were all read from a single sample in a study of T cells expressing NK-cell markers. TCRdb reprocessed the 5' RACE reads and reports one entry per CDR3 protein, with no DNA. The data include 300,000 to 500,000 distinct CDR3 sequences; the top ten clones carry over 8.5%. The sequenced sample consisted of blood T cells: a sorted CD56 or NKG2C T cell subset, CD4+ or CD8+ T cells, or bulk PBMC T cells (not recorded which). These receptor sequences come from a woman aged 50 to 65 in good health.

The rearrangement links TRBV7-3 to TRBJ1-1; without DNA, the TCRdb call of TRBD1 cannot be checked. The CDR3 length is 13 residues. In germline, CDR1 is SGHTA, CDR2 FQGTGA. CDR3 loop: CASSLSRVEEAFF.

The chain uses TRBV10-3 and TRBJ2-1; there is no DNA to check the TCRdb D call of TRBD1. Per the germline V gene, CDR1 is ENHRY and CDR2 is SYGVKD. The CDR3 has 15 amino acids. CDR3 sequence reads: CAIRDRDRVGNEQFF.

The rearrangement joins TRBV20-1 to TRBJ2-6. The CDR3 runs to 12 residues. CDR1 and CDR2 from the germline V gene are DFQATT and SNEGSKA (reference sequence). CDR3 protein: CSAHSGANVLTF.

The chain is built from TRBV2 and TRBJ1-3; TCRdb picks TRBD1, but there is no DNA to check that call. Germline CDR1 reads SNHLY; CDR2 reads FYNNEI. This CDR3 region has 14 residues. The CDR3 spells CATGRGWSGNTIYF.

V usage is TRBV15 and J usage is TRBJ2-5; the TRBD1 assignment by TCRdb is unverifiable without DNA. This CDR3 has 13 residues. Germline-derived CDR1 and CDR2 are LNHNV and YYDKDF (reference sequence). This CDR3 reads CATSSGGGETQYF.

V gene TRBV12-3 or TRBV12-4 combines with J gene TRBJ1-2. This CDR3 is built from 14 residues. The CDR3 here is CASSSYRLNYGYTF.

The chain carries TRBV5-1 and TRBJ2-1; absent DNA, TCRdb's TRBD2 call cannot be checked. The CDR3 is 15 amino acids. From germline, CDR1 is SGHRS and CDR2 YFSETQ. CDR3 protein: CASSLGLSRENEQFF.

The rearrangement uses TRBV6-5 and TRBJ2-3; TCRdb lists TRBD1, though no DNA is available to test this call. Germline V gene lookup returns CDR1 MNHEY and CDR2 SVGAGI. The CDR3 has 14 amino acids. The CDR3 region is CASSHRGGTDTQYF.

V and J are TRBV7-9 and TRBJ2-1. The CDR3 covers 15 residues. Looked up from germline, CDR1 is SEHNR and CDR2 is FQNEAQ (reference sequence). The chain's CDR3 is CASSLGKRYNNEQFF.

The chain couples TRBV5-4 to TRBJ2-1; with no DNA, the TCRdb D assignment of TRBD1 cannot be verified. This CDR3 has 17 residues. CDR1 and CDR2 (germline): SGHNT, YYREEE (reference sequence). The CDR3: CASSLAGGAGLYNEQFF.

The rearrangement links TRBV5-1 to TRBJ1-2. Germline V gene data show CDR1 as SGHRS and CDR2 as YFSETQ. This CDR3 is 11 amino acids long. This CDR3 is CASSLGIGYTF.

Here the CDR3 reads CSATTSGLPNEKLFF. This chain uses TRBV20-1 with TRBJ1-4. Germline V lookup: CDR1 DFQATT, CDR2 SNEGSKA (reference sequence). This CDR3 spans 15 amino acids.

V and J are TRBV19 and TRBJ1-1. The CDR3 loop spans 16 amino acids. Germline V lookup: CDR1 LNHDA, CDR2 SQIVND (reference sequence). CDR3 loop: CASLPMAAQPNTEAFF.

CDR3: CASSPHTGAGNQPQHF. This chain uses TRBV12-3 or TRBV12-4 with TRBJ1-5; no DNA is available, so the TRBD1 call from TCRdb remains unchecked. CDR3 length: 16 amino acids.

CDR3 sequence: CSASPTYTDTQYF. The chain uses TRBV20-1 and TRBJ2-3; TCRdb outputs TRBD1, but without DNA this stays unchecked. The CDR3 totals 13 residues. Germline assignment: CDR1 DFQATT and CDR2 SNEGSKA (reference sequence).

The chain has TRBV9 and TRBJ1-4. The CDR3 totals 14 residues. The germline gives CDR1 SGDLS, CDR2 YYNGEE. The CDR3 loop reads CASSVGQTNEKLFF.

The chain's CDR3 is CSARGGNRQDTQYF. V usage is TRBV20-1 and J usage is TRBJ2-3. There are 14 residues in the CDR3. The V gene's germline CDR1 is DFQATT and CDR2 SNEGSKA (reference sequence).

The gene calls are TRBV4-1 and TRBJ2-1. This CDR3 is 15 amino acids long. Germline CDR1 and CDR2: MGHRA and YSYEKL. The CDR3: CASSQMGFSYNEQFF.

The chain carries TRBV19 and TRBJ1-4; TCRdb outputs TRBD1, but without DNA this stays unchecked. Germline V lookup: CDR1 LNHDA, CDR2 SQIVND (reference sequence). The CDR3 consists of 15 residues. The CDR3 protein is CASSHMTGRAEKLFF.

J is TRBJ2-5 and V is TRBV5-4. In germline, CDR1 is SGHNT, CDR2 YYREEE (reference sequence). CDR3 length equals 13 residues. CDR3 in amino acids: CASKVGGQETQYF.

This chain connects TRBV7-2 to TRBJ2-5; TCRdb reports TRBD1, a call that lacks DNA to check it against. The germline CDR1 and CDR2 sequences are SGHTA and FQGNSA. The CDR3 contains 15 residues. The CDR3 reads CASSPTTGRGETQYF.

The chain carries TRBV11-3 and TRBJ2-5; the TCRdb call, TRBD1, lacks DNA for checking. This CDR3 has 15 residues. Germline lookup yields CDR1 SGHNT and CDR2 YENEEA. This CDR3 reads CASSLSTGGGETQYF.

V gene TRBV30 combines with J gene TRBJ2-2. Germline loops: CDR1 GTSNPN, CDR2 SVGIG (reference sequence). The CDR3 runs to 12 residues. The CDR3 protein is CAWSASLGELFF.

V and J are TRBV2 and TRBJ1-6. CDR1 is SNHLY and CDR2 is FYNNEI in the germline V gene. The CDR3 spans 12 residues. The CDR3 reads CASSGIERPLHF.

The CDR3 loop reads CASSTTGVGLNEQFF. The chain recombines TRBV6-5 with TRBJ2-1; TCRdb outputs TRBD1, but without DNA this stays unchecked. The CDR3 runs 15 residues. Germline CDR1 MNHEY, CDR2 SVGAGI.

The chain is built from TRBV2 and TRBJ2-7; the TCRdb call, TRBD1, lacks DNA for checking. This CDR3 spans 15 amino acids. Germline CDR1 SNHLY, CDR2 FYNNEI. The CDR3: CASSEVRDSPYEQYF. The full variable domain, with the rest looked up from reference TRBV2 and TRBJ2-7, is EPEVTQTPSHQVTQMGQEVILRCVPISNHLYFYWYRQILGQKVEFLVSFYNNEISEKSEIFDDQFSVERPDGSNFTLKIRSTKLEDSAMYFCASSEVRDSPYEQYFGPGTRLTVT.

This sequence joins TRBV2 and TRBJ2-2. Germline CDR1 is SNHLY and CDR2 is FYNNEI. The CDR3 loop spans 15 amino acids. CDR3 region: CASSESGANTGELFF.

The V gene is TRBV20-1, the J gene TRBJ2-5; the TCRdb call, TRBD1, lacks DNA for checking. The CDR3 consists of 16 residues. The germline V gene encodes CDR1 DFQATT and CDR2 SNEGSKA (reference sequence). This chain's CDR3 is CSASVAPPTHQETQYF.

The V call is TRBV7-9, the J call TRBJ1-4. Germline CDR1 is SEHNR and CDR2 is FQNEAQ (reference sequence). The CDR3 has 16 residues. The CDR3 sequence: CASSLTGGDINEKLFF. Combining the CDR3 with reference TRBV7-9 and TRBJ1-4 gives the whole variable domain DTGVSQNPRHKITKRGQNVTFRCDPISEHNRLYWYRQTLGQGPEFLTYFQNEAQLEKSRLLSDRFSAERPKGSFSTLEIQRTEQGDSAMYLCASSLTGGDINEKLFFGSGTQLSVL.

The V gene is TRBV7-2, the J gene TRBJ2-7; TCRdb's D gene call, TRBD2, goes unchecked for lack of DNA. Per germline, CDR1 SGHTA and CDR2 FQGNSA. CDR3 length equals 14 residues. The CDR3 loop is CASSGRPSGYEQYF. Full variable domain (remainder filled in from reference TRBV7-2 and TRBJ2-7): GAGVSQSPSNKVTEKGKDVELRCDPISGHTALYWYRQSLGQGLEFLIYFQGNSAPDKSGLPSDRFSAERTGGSVSTLTIQRTQQEDSAVYLCASSGRPSGYEQYFGPGTRLTVT.

The chain has TRBV9 and TRBJ2-1; TCRdb proposes TRBD2, but this gene call is untestable without DNA. The CDR3 is 14 amino acids. Germline CDR1 is SGDLS and CDR2 is YYNGEE. CDR3 amino acids: CASRSAGGYNEQFF.

The V gene is TRBV4-1, the J gene TRBJ2-4; TCRdb's D call, TRBD2, is unchecked because there is no DNA. This CDR3 contains 17 residues. Germline-derived CDR1 and CDR2 are MGHRA and YSYEKL. The CDR3 reads CASSQEINLSRAGIQYF.